This T cell receptor beta chain stems from a study of CD4 and CD8 cells across lung adenocarcinoma regions. Trimming took 0 bases from V and 3 from J; bases not matched to a gene: 6. The CDR3 is 17 residues long. CDR1 and CDR2 (germline): MGHRA, YSYEKL. Samples came from patients with localized non-small cell lung adenocarcinoma. MiXCR, applied by TCRdb to the PCR reads, yields one record per CDR3 protein. The table lists 6,500 to 8,000 distinct CDR3 sequences, around 40% of them singletons. This TCR was recovered from a male donor with lung adenocarcinoma. The CD4 and CD8 labels of this study may be unreliable. Material: CD4+ T cells from the margin of a lung tumor. This chain joins TRBV4-1 and TRBJ2-1; 9 bases agree with TRBD2. The CDR3 protein is CASSQEGDSGGYNEQFF. In DNA form, the CDR3 reads TGCGCCAGCAGCCAAGAAGGAGATAGCGGGGGCTACAATGAGCAGTTCTTC.